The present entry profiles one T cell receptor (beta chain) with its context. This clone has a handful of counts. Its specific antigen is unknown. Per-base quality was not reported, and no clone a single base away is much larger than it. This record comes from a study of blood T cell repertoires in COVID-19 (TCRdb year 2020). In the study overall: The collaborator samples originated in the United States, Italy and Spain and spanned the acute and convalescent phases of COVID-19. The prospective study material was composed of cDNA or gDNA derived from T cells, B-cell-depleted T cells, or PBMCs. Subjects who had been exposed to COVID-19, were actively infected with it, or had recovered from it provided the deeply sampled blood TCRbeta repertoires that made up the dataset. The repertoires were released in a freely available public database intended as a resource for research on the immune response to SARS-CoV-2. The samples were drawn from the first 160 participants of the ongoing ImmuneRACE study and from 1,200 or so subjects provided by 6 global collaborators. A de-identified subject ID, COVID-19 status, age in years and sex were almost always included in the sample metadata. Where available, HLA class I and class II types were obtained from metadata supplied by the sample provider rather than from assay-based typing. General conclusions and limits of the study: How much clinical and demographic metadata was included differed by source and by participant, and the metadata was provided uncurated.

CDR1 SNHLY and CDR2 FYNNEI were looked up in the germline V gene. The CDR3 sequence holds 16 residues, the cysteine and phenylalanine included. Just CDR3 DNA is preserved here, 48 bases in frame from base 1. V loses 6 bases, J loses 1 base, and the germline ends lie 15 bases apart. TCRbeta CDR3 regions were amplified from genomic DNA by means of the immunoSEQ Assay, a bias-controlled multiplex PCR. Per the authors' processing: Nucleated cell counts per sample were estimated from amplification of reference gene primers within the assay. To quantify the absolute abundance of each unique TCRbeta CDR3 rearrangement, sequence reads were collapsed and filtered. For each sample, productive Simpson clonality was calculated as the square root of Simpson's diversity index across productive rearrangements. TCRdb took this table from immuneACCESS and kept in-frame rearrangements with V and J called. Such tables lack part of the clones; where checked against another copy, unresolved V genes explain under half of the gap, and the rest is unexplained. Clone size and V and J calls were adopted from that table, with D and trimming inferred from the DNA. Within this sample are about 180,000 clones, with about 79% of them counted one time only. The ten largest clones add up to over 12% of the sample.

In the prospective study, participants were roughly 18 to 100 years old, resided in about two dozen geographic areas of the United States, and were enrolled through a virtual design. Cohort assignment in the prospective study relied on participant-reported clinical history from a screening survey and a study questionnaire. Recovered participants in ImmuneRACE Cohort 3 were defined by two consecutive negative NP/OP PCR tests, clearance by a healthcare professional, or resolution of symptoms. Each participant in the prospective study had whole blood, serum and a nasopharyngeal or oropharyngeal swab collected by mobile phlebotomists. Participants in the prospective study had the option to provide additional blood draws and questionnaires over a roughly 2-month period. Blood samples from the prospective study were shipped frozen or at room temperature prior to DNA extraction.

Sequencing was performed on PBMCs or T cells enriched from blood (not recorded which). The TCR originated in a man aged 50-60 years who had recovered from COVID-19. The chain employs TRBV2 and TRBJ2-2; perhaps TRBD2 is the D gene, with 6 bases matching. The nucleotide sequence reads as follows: TGTGCCAGCAGGGCCTGGCAGGGAGGGAACACCGGGGAGCTGTTTTTT. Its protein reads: CASRAWQGGNTGELFF.